This T cell receptor beta chain was found in a study of technical replicates of blood from a few donors (dated by TCRdb to 2017 to 2019). The germline V gene provides CDR1 MDHEN and CDR2 SYDVKM. V is pared back by 3 bases and J by 0 bases, with 9 bases lying between the germline termini. The CDR3 contains 14 residues, cysteine and phenylalanine counted. Only the CDR3 DNA is retained, 42 bases long and in frame from the first base. The library was prepared using the immunoSEQ multiplex PCR assay. Drawn from immuneACCESS, this table holds only the in-frame rearrangements with V and J called that TCRdb kept. Clones are partly lost; checked studies trace under half to an unresolved V gene and leave the rest unexplained. The sample table shows fewer than 100,000 clones, and about 97% are seen once. The biggest ten clones account for around 0.18% of the sample. Note on this clone: The target of this receptor is not known. Base qualities are not provided; no much larger clone lies one nucleotide away.

The sequencing sample was made of T cells isolated from PBMCs. The rearranged segments are TRBV28 and TRBJ2-7; the D gene is possibly TRBD1, with 6 bases matching. The receptor's source is a human donor in good health. The nucleotides read TGTGCCAGCAGTTTTTGGGACAACTCCTACGAGCAGTACTTC. It translates to CASSFWDNSYEQYF.